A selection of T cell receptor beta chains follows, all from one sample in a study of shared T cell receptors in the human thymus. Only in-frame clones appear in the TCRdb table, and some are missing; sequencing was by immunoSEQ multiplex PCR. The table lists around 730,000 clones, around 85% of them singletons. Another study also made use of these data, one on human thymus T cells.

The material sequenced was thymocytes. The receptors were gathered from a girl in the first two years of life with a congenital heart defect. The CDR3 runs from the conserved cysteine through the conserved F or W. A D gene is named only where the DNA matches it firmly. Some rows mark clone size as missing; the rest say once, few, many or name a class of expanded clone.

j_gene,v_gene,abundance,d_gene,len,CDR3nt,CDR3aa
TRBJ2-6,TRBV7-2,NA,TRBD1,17,TGTGCCAGCAGCTTACCAGGGGGCCCCCCTGGGGCCAACGTCCTGACTTTC,CASSLPGGPPGANVLTF
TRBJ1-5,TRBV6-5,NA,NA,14,TGTGCCAGCAGTTACAACTATAGCAATCAGCCCCAGCATTTT,CASSYNYSNQPQHF
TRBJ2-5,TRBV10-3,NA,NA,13,TGTGCCATCTGTTCTGGCAGTCAAGAGACCCAGTACTTC,CAICSGSQETQYF
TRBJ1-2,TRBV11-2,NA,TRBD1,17,TGTGCCAGCAGCTTAGCAGCCAGGGGGTTTACTAACTATGGCTACACCTTC,CASSLAARGFTNYGYTF
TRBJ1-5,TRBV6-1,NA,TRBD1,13,TGTGCCATTACGGGACAGATCAATCAGCCCCAGCATTTT,CAITGQINQPQHF
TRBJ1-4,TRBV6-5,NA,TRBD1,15,TGTGCCAGCAGTTTACAGGGGACACCTAATGAAAAACTGTTTTTT,CASSLQGTPNEKLFF
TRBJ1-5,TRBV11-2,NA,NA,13,TGTGCCAGCAGCCCAAGGGGGTACGGGCCCCAGCATTTT,CASSPRGYGPQHF
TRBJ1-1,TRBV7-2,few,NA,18,TGTGCCACCTCACTTACAGGGCGGGCGGCCCTAATGAACACTGAAGCTTTCTTT,CATSLTGRAALMNTEAFF
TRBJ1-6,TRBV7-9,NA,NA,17,TGTGCCAGCAGCTCCCAAGGACCGGGGTCCTATAATTCACCCCTCCACTTT,CASSSQGPGSYNSPLHF
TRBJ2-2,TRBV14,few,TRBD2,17,TGTGCCAGCAGCCAACCACAGACTAGCGGGGGCACCGGGGAGCTGTTTTTT,CASSQPQTSGGTGELFF
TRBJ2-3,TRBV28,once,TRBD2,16,TGTGCCAGCAGTTTACTGCTAGCGGGGGACGGAGATACGCAGTATTTT,CASSLLLAGDGDTQYF
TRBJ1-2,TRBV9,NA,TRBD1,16,TGTGCCAGCAGCGTGAGGGGGGACAGGTTTAGATATGGCTACACCTTC,CASSVRGDRFRYGYTF
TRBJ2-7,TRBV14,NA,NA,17,TGTGCCAGCAGCCATAAAAAGACGGCCCCGGGGTCCTACGAGCAGTACTTC,CASSHKKTAPGSYEQYF
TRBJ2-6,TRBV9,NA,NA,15,TGTGCCAGCAGCGTAGAGCTCTCTGGGGCCAACGTCCTGACTTTC,CASSVELSGANVLTF
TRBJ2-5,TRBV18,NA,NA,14,TGTGCCAGCTCCCGGACGGACAGCCAAGAGACCCAGTACTTC,CASSRTDSQETQYF
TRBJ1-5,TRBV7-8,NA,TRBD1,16,TGTGCCAGCAGCTTAGCCCGGGACAGTTCGAATCAGCCCCAGCATTTT,CASSLARDSSNQPQHF
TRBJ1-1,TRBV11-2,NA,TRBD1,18,TGTGCCAGCAGCTTAGTTCGACAGGGCTTACACATGAACACTGAAGCTTTCTTT,CASSLVRQGLHMNTEAFF
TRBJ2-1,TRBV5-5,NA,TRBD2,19,TGTGCCAGCAGCTCGGGACTAGCGGGGGATCGCGTGACCTACAATGAGCAGTTCTTC,CASSSGLAGDRVTYNEQFF
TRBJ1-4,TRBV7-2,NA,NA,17,TGTGCCAGCAGCTTAGGAACAGGGACCTCAACTAATGAAAAACTGTTTTTT,CASSLGTGTSTNEKLFF
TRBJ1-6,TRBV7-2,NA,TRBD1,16,TGTGCCAGCAGCTCCACCGGGACAGCCAATAATTCACCCCTCCACTTT,CASSSTGTANNSPLHF
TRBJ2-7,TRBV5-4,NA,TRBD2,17,TGTGCCAGCAGCTTGGGGACTAGCGGGGGCTCTACCCACGAGCAGTACTTC,CASSLGTSGGSTHEQYF
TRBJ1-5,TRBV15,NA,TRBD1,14,TGTGCCACCAGCACACGGACAGGGTATCAGCCCCAGCATTTT,CATSTRTGYQPQHF
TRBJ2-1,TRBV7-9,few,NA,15,TGTGCCAGCAGCCCAAGGACTTCCTCCTACAATGAGCAGTTCTTC,CASSPRTSSYNEQFF
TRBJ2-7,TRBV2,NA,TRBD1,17,TGTGCCAGCAGAGAAAAAGGGGGGGACAGGGAACGTCACGAGCAGTACTTC,CASREKGGDRERHEQYF
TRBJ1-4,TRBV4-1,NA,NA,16,TGCGCCAGCGGCAGAAGAGGGGGGGCAACTAATGAAAAACTGTTTTTT,CASGRRGGATNEKLFF
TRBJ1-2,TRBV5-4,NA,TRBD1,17,TGTGCCAGCAGCTCCCGCACAACCGGGACAGCTGACTATGGCTACACCTTC,CASSSRTTGTADYGYTF
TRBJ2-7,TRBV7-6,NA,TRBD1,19,TGTGCCAGCAGCGACAAATACCGGGACAGGGGGCCCGAGTCCTACGAGCAGTACTTC,CASSDKYRDRGPESYEQYF
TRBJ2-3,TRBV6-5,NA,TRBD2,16,TGTGCCAGCAGTTACAATGGCGGGGGGGACACAGATACGCAGTATTTT,CASSYNGGGDTDTQYF
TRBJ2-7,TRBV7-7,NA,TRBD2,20,TGTGCTAGCAGCCCATTCCCGCAGGACAGCTCCTTGACTAGCGGGTACGAGCAGTACTTC,CASSPFPQDSSLTSGYEQYF
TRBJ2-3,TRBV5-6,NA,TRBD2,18,TGTGCCAGCAGCTTGGCAGTTTTACTAGCGGGGAACGCAGATACGCAGTATTTT,CASSLAVLLAGNADTQYF
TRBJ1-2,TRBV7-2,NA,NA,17,TGTGCCAGCAGCTTAGCGGGTCGACGGGGGAGGTCATGTGGCTACACCTTC,CASSLAGRRGRSCGYTF
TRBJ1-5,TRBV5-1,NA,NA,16,TGCGCCAGCAGCTTCGGGACATCCGATAGCAATCAGCCCCAGCATTTT,CASSFGTSDSNQPQHF
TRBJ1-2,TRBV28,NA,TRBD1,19,TGTGCCAGCAGTTTACATTCCGCGCTCGAGGCAGGGGGTAACTATGGCTACACCTTC,CASSLHSALEAGGNYGYTF
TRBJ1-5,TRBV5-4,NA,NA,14,TGTGCCAGCAGCCTAAATCCGGGGATTCGGCCCCAGCATTTT,CASSLNPGIRPQHF
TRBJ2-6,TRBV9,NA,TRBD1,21,TGTGCCAGCAGCCCTCCGGGACAGGGGCTCCAGGAGGTCTCTGGGGCCAACGTCCTGACTTTC,CASSPPGQGLQEVSGANVLTF
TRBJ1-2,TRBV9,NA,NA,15,TGTGCCAGCAGCGTAGGCAGGGGACGGAACTATGGCTACACCTTC,CASSVGRGRNYGYTF
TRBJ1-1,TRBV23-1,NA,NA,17,TGCGCCAGCGGTATCAGGGGCAGGGCCCTCCTGAACACTGAAGCTTTCTTT,CASGIRGRALLNTEAFF
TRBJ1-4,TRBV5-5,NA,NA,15,TGTGCCAGCAGTCCGTTCAGGGCGGTCGGTGAAAAACTGTTTTTT,CASSPFRAVGEKLFF
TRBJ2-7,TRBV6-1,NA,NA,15,TGTGCCAGCAGTGAAGCGACAGTACGAGTCTACGAGCAGTACTTC,CASSEATVRVYEQYF
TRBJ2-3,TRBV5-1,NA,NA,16,TGCGCCAGCAGCTTGGGGCCTGGATTGCCGGGACATCCGCAGTATTTT,CASSLGPGLPGHPQYF
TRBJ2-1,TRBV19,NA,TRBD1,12,TGTGCCACCAGAACAGGGGTCGATGAGCAGTTCTTC,CATRTGVDEQFF
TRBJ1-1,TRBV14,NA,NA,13,TGTGCCAGCAGCCAAGCCGGTTCTGGTGAAGCTTTCTTT,CASSQAGSGEAFF
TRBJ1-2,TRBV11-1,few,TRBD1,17,TGTGCCAGCAGCTTAGGGCGCCATCGGGACAGGGGAACAGGCTACACCTTC,CASSLGRHRDRGTGYTF
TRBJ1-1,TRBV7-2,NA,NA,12,TGTGCCAGCAGCCCAGGGCGGTGGGGAGCTTTCTTT,CASSPGRWGAFF
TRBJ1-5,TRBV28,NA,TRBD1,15,TGTGCCAGCAGTTTACGGGGCCAGGGGGGTCAGCCCCAGCATTTT,CASSLRGQGGQPQHF
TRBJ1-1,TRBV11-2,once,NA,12,TGTGCCAGCAGCTTAGGTCTCACTGAAGCTTTCTTT,CASSLGLTEAFF
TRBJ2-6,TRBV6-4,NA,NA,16,TGTGCCAGCAGTGACCGTGGGGGCTTTGGGGCCAACGTCCTGACTTTC,CASSDRGGFGANVLTF
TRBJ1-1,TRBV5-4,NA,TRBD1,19,TGTACCAGCAGCCGACCTACGCCGGGACAGGGGGTTTTGGACACTGAAGCTTTCTTT,CTSSRPTPGQGVLDTEAFF
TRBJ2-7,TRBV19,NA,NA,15,TGTGCCAGTAGTATAGGGGGCAGGGGATTCTACGAGCAGTACTTC,CASSIGGRGFYEQYF
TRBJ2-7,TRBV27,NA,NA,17,TGTGCCAGCAGTTCTGAGCTAATGGTTGAGACCACGGGCGAGCAGTACTTC,CASSSELMVETTGEQYF
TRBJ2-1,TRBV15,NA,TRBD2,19,TGTGCCACCAGCAGCGGGACTAGCGGGGGAGCGAGCTCCTACAATGAGCAGTTCTTC,CATSSGTSGGASSYNEQFF
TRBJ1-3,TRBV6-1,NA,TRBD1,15,TGTGCCAGCAGTGGACAGGGGGCGCGTGGGGACACCATATATTTT,CASSGQGARGDTIYF
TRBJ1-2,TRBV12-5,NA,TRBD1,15,TGTGCTAGTGGTTTGGTACTCAGGGGGGACTATGGCTACACCTTC,CASGLVLRGDYGYTF